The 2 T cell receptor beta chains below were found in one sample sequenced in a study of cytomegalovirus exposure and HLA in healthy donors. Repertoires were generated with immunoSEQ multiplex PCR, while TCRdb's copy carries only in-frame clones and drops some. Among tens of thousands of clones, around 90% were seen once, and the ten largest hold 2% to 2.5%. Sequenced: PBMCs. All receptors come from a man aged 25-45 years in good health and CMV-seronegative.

The CDR3 bases are TGTGCCAGCAGGCCGGGTTTCTCCTACGAGCAGTACTTC. Residues: CASRPGFSYEQYF. The genes are TRBV7-9 and TRBJ2-7; D gene uncertain. Germline values: CDR1 SEHNR, CDR2 FQNEAQ (reference sequence). The CDR3 covers 13 residues. V lost 6 bases and J lost 0, with 9 bases in between.

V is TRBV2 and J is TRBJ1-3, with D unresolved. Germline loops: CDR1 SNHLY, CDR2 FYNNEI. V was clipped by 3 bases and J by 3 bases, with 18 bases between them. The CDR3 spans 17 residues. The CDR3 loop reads CASSDPGSVVGGNTIYF. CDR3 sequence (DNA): TGTGCCAGCAGTGACCCCGGGTCTGTCGTCGGTGGAAACACCATATATTTT.